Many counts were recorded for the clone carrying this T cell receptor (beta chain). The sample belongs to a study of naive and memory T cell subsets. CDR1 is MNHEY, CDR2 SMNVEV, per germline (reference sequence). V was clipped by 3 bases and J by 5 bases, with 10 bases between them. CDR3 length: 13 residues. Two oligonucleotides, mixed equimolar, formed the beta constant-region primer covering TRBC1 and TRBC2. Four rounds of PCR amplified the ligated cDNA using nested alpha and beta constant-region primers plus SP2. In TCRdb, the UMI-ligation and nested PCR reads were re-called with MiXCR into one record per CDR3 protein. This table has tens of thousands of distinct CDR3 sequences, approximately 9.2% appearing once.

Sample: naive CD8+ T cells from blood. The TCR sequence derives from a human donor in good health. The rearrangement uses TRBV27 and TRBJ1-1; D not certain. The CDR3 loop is CASSFGVWTEAFF. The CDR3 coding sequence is TGTGCCAGCAGTTTCGGGGTTTGGACTGAAGCTTTCTTT.